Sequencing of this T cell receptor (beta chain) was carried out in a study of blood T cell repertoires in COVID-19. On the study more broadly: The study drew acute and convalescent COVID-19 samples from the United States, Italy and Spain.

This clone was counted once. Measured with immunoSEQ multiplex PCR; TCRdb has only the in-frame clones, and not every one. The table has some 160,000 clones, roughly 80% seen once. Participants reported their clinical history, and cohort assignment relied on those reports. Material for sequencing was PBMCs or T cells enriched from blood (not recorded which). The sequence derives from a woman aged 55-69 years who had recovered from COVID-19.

The CDR3 DNA follows: TGTGCCAGCAGTTTGGGTAGCGGGGAGGAGTACTTC. Amino acid sequence: CASSLGSGEEYF. V gene TRBV27 combines with J gene TRBJ2-7; TRBD2 matches at 8 bases. Trimming removed 3 bases from V and 11 bases from J; junction bases left unmatched: 6. The length of the CDR3 is 12 residues. CDR1 and CDR2 (germline): MNHEY, SMNVEV (reference sequence).